This TCR beta chain was recorded in a study of T cells expressing NK-cell markers. At the level of the study: It was from sorted CD3+CD56+NKG2C+, CD3+CD56+NKG2C- and CD3+CD56-NKG2C+ T cells that TCR beta repertoires came.

TCR beta libraries carry UMIs added by 5'RACE template switching. TCRdb reprocessed the 5' RACE reads and keeps a single row for each CDR3 protein, giving no DNA. The sample table includes 350,000 to 500,000 distinct CDR3 sequences. Worth noting for this clonotype: Antigen unknown.

Study observations and caveats: Expanded NKG2C+ T cell clones had unclear HCMV specificity.

The CDR3 is 15 residues long. The germline gives CDR1 MGHRA, CDR2 YSYEKL. The specimen was blood T cells: a sorted CD56 or NKG2C T cell subset, CD4+ or CD8+ T cells, or bulk PBMC T cells (not recorded which). The V gene is TRBV4-1, the J gene TRBJ2-3; TCRdb returns TRBD2, unconfirmable since there is no DNA. This clonotype originated in a woman aged 18 to 75 in good health. This chain's CDR3 is CASSQDIWGEDTQYF.